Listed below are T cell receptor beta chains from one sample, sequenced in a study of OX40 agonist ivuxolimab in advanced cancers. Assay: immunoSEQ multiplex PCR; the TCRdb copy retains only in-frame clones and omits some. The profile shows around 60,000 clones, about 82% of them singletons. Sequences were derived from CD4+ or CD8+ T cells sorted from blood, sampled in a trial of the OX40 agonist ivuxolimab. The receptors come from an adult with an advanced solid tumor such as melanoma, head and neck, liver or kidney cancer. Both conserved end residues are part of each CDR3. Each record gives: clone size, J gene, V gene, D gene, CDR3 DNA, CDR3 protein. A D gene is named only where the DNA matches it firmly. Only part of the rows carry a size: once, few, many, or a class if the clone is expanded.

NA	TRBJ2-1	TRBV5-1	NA	TGCGCCAGCAGCTTGGAACCAGGGTACAATGAGCAGTTCTTC	CASSLEPGYNEQFF
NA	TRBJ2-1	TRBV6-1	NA	TGTGCCAGCAGTGGAGAGACTCTCGGCGGCTCCTACAATGAGCAGTTCTTC	CASSGETLGGSYNEQFF
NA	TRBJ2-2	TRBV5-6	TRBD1	TGTGCCAGCAGCGATACAGGGGGCCATAACACCGGGGAGCTGTTTTTT	CASSDTGGHNTGELFF
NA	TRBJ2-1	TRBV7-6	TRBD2	TGTGCCAGCAGCACCGGGACTAGTCGGTTGGCTGAGCAGTTCTTC	CASSTGTSRLAEQFF
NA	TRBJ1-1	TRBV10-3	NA	TGTGCCATCAGTGATTGGGGCGGAGGGACTGAAGCTTTCTTT	CAISDWGGGTEAFF
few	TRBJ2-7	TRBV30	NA	TGTGCCTGGGGTACAGGTTTCTCCTACGAGCAGTACTTC	CAWGTGFSYEQYF
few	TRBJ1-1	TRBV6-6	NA	TGTGCCAGCAGTTACACGGGGGACACTGAAGCTTTCTTT	CASSYTGDTEAFF
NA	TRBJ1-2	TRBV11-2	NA	TGTGCCAGCAGCCTAGAGCAGGACTATGGCTACACCTTC	CASSLEQDYGYTF
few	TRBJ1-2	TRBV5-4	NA	TGTGCCAGCAGCCGAAGGACAGCACAAGTGGGGTATGGCTACACCTTC	CASSRRTAQVGYGYTF
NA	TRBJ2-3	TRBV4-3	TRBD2	TGCGCCAGCAGCCCGGGCGGGACTAGGGTCGCAGATACGCAGTATTTT	CASSPGGTRVADTQYF
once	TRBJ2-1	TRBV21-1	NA	TGTGCCAGCAGCAAGGGATGGGTTACTAGCCAGAGCTCCTACAATGAGCAGTTCTTC	CASSKGWVTSQSSYNEQFF
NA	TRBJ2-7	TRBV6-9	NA	TGTGCCAGCACTCCAAGCCTACTCTCCTACGAGCAGTACTTC	CASTPSLLSYEQYF
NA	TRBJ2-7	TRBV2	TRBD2	TGTGCCAGCACCCGGGACTTAGGGGACTACTACGAGCAGTACTTC	CASTRDLGDYYEQYF
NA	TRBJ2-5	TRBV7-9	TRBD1	TGTGCCAGCAGACGTGACAGGGCCCAAGAGACCCAGTACTTC	CASRRDRAQETQYF
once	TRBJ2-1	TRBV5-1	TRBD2	TGCGCCAGTGGGGGAGGGGCCGGGGCCAATGAGCAGTTCTTC	CASGGGAGANEQFF
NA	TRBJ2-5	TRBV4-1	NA	TGCGCCAGCAGTCTCCAACTTGCTACAGATCAAGAGACCCAGTACTTC	CASSLQLATDQETQYF
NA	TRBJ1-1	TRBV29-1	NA	TGCAGCGTTGGACAGTTGAACACTGAAGCTTTCTTT	CSVGQLNTEAFF
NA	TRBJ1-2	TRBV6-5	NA	TGTGCCAGCAGGACCACAGGGAGTGGCTACACCTTC	CASRTTGSGYTF
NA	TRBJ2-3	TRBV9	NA	TGTGCCAGCAGCCCCGGGACCATCACAGATACGCAGTATTTT	CASSPGTITDTQYF
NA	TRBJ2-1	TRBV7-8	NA	TGTGCCAGCAGCTTAGTAGCGAGGATCTACAATGAGCAGTTCTTC	CASSLVARIYNEQFF
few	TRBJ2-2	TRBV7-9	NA	TGTGCCAGCACCCGCGGGCCGAACACCGGGGAGCTGTTTTTT	CASTRGPNTGELFF
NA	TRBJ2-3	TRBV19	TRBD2	TGTGCCAGTAGATCCAGCGGGAGGGCCTACGATACGCAGTATTTT	CASRSSGRAYDTQYF
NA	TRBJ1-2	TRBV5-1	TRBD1	TGCGCCAGCAGCACAGGGACAGGGAACTATGGCTACACCTTC	CASSTGTGNYGYTF
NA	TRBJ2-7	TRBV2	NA	TGTGCCAGCGGGGGCAGGGTCCACTACGAGCAGTACTTC	CASGGRVHYEQYF
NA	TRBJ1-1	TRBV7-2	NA	TGTGCCAGCAGCCTCTACGCGGAGGGGGGCCTTGAAGCTTTCTTT	CASSLYAEGGLEAFF
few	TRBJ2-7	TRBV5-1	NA	TGCGCCAGCAGCCTAAGGACGGACTCCTACGAGCAGTACTTC	CASSLRTDSYEQYF
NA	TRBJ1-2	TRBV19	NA	TGTGCCAGTAGTATAGAACGTAACTATGGCTACACCTTC	CASSIERNYGYTF
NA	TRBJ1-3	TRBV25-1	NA	TGTGCCAGCAGTGATTACAGGCGCGGAAACACCATATATTTT	CASSDYRRGNTIYF
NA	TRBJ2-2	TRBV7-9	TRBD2	TGTGCCAGCAGCGACGCGGGTAGCGGGGGGACCGGGGAGCTGTTTTTT	CASSDAGSGGTGELFF
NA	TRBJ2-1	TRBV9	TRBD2	TGTGCCAGCAGCGTAGAGGGGCGGGAGTGGAATGAGCAGTTCTTC	CASSVEGREWNEQFF
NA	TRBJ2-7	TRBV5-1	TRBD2	TGCGCCAGCAGCTTATCTAGCGGCTACGAGCAGTACTTC	CASSLSSGYEQYF